These 12 T cell receptor beta chains were sequenced from one sample in a study of vaccination effects on CD4 cells after COVID-19. Which antigens these TCRs recognize remains unknown. Method: immunoSEQ multiplex PCR; TCRdb's copy keeps in-frame clones and lacks some. This sample yields approximately 74,000 clones, of which roughly four fifths are seen a single time; approximately 2.4% belongs to the top ten. Following 10 days of culture, CD4+ T cells were isolated. The vaccine given was either BNT162b2 or mRNA-1273, in two doses. This specimen was CD4+ T cells from PBMCs cultured without peptide, taken after COVID-19 vaccination. These TCRs come from a human donor who received a COVID-19 vaccine.

The chain recombines TRBV6-5 with TRBJ1-2, with a weak D call TRBD1 (6 bases). The V gene lost 5 bases and the J gene lost 1 base, with 14 bases spanning the gap. Germline V lookup: CDR1 MNHEY, CDR2 SVGAGI. This CDR3 comprises 15 residues. The CDR3 loop reads CASSRGTPGNYGYTF. The DNA of the CDR3 is TGTGCCAGCAGTCGCGGGACACCGGGTAACTATGGCTACACCTTC.

This chain links TRBV3-1 (or the pseudogene TRBV3-2) with TRBJ1-2, with no clear D. The CDR3 runs 12 residues. Per the germline V gene, CDR1 is LGHDT and CDR2 is YNNKEL (reference sequence). The germline V and J ends were trimmed by 5 bases and 5 bases, with 9 bases remaining between them. This CDR3 is CASSSSAYGYTF. The CDR3 DNA is TGTGCCAGCAGCTCGTCAGCTTATGGCTACACCTTC.

This sequence joins TRBV27 and TRBJ1-2; 9 positions match TRBD1. Germline V gene lookup returns CDR1 MNHEY and CDR2 SMNVEV (reference sequence). V lost 5 bases to trimming and J lost 3 bases; unmatched junction nucleotides: 4. The CDR3 is 14 amino acids. The CDR3 DNA follows: TGTGCCAGCAGTCTGGGACAGGGCCACTATGGCTACACCTTC. It translates to CASSLGQGHYGYTF.

The CDR3 nucleotides are TGTGCCTGGAGTGTAGTGTTCGCGACTGAAGCTTTCTTT. This translates into CAWSVVFATEAFF. The gene calls are TRBV30 and TRBJ1-1; no clear D gene. CDR3 size: 13 residues. The germline gives CDR1 GTSNPN, CDR2 SVGIG (reference sequence). Trimming stripped 0 bases from V and 5 bases from J, with 10 bases between.

The chain employs TRBV3-1 (or the pseudogene TRBV3-2) and TRBJ2-3, with 8 nucleotides matching TRBD2. This CDR3 comprises 16 residues. In germline, CDR1 is LGHDT, CDR2 YNNKEL (reference sequence). V trimming: 6 bases; J trimming: 1 base; junction bases outside the gene matches: 9. Written as DNA, the CDR3 is TGTGCCAGCAGTCGAAGCGGGCGGGGGGGCACAGATACGCAGTATTTT. It encodes CASSRSGRGGTDTQYF.

The rearrangement uses TRBV5-1 and TRBJ1-3; tentatively, D is TRBD1 (6 bases). Germline V gene lookup returns CDR1 SGHRS and CDR2 YFSETQ. Trimming removed 1 base at V and 6 bases at J, with 11 bases between. The CDR3 is made up of 14 amino acids. CDR3 sequence (DNA): TGCGCCAGCAGCTTGTACAGGGACGCAAACACCATATATTTT. This codes for CASSLYRDANTIYF.

This clone was recorded at least ten times. A junction boundary mismatches the germline segment, possibly from a read error. The J gene is TRBJ1-3, the V gene TRBV10-1; perhaps TRBD1 as D (5 bases). This CDR3 region has 10 residues. Germline CDR1 is WNHNN and CDR2 is SYGVQD (reference sequence). The CDR3 bases are TGCGCCAGCTTCGAGTCAGGGAATAGTTTT. Its protein product is CASFESGNSF.

This chain connects TRBV5-1 to TRBJ2-6; no reliable D call. Trimming pared 5 bases from V and 3 bases from J, leaving 9 bases between. The CDR3 loop spans 14 amino acids. Germline-derived CDR1 and CDR2 are SGHRS and YFSETQ. Here the CDR3 DNA reads TGCGCCAGCAGGCCCACCGATGGGGCCAACGTCCTGACTTTC. It is translated as CASRPTDGANVLTF.

The chain combines TRBV3-1 (or the pseudogene TRBV3-2) with TRBJ1-2; D unresolved. V dropped 3 bases and J dropped 8 bases, with 10 bases sitting between them. Germline CDR1 is LGHDT and CDR2 is YNNKEL (reference sequence). The CDR3 length is 12 residues. The DNA of the CDR3 is TGTGCCAGCAGCCAGGGGTTCGGAGGCTACACCTTC. Protein: CASSQGFGGYTF.

V usage is TRBV7-2 and J usage is TRBJ1-4; 7 nucleotides agree with TRBD1. CDR3 length: 16 amino acids. CDR1 and CDR2 (germline): SGHTA, FQGNSA. V was clipped by 5 bases and J by 7 bases; unmatched bases: 13. The CDR3 nucleotides are TGTGCCAGCAGCCTAAGGCTGGGGTCAGGGGGTGAAAAACTGTTTTTT. Translating gives CASSLRLGSGGEKLFF.

This chain joins TRBV4-1 and TRBJ2-4, with 15 bases fitting TRBD2. The CDR3 spans 18 residues. Germline CDR1 MGHRA, CDR2 YSYEKL. With V trimmed by 4 bases and J by 0 bases, 4 bases remained unmatched. The CDR3 sequence: CASSPGLAGGLAKNIQYF. CDR3 DNA sequence: TGCGCCAGCAGCCCGGGACTAGCGGGGGGCCTAGCCAAAAACATTCAGTACTTC.

This chain uses TRBV6-5 with TRBJ1-3; TRBD1 is a possible D gene (6 bases). This CDR3 is 15 amino acids long. In germline, CDR1 is MNHEY, CDR2 SVGAGI. Deletions cut 5 bases from V and 0 bases from J, with 11 bases between. The CDR3 spells CASSRDITSGNTIYF. The DNA of the CDR3 is TGTGCCAGCAGTAGGGACATTACCTCTGGAAACACCATATATTTT.